A selection of T cell receptor beta chains follows, all from one sample in a study of T-cell reconstitution after alpha-beta-depleted transplantation in children. TCRdb redid the calling of the PCR reads with MiXCR, one entry per CDR3 protein. The table lists 600,000 or so distinct CDR3 sequences, approximately 22% of them singletons. Sequenced here: PBMCs, mostly from graft donor cells, sampled 360 days after TCRalphabeta/CD19-depleted stem cell transplant. Receptor source: a boy under two years old who had a stem cell transplant for acute myeloid leukemia, so the T cells may come from the graft donor. Both conserved end residues are part of each CDR3. A D gene is named only where the DNA matches it firmly. Where a row states a size, it is once, few, many or the class of an expanded clone; other rows omit it.

d_call j_call clone_size v_call cdr3_aa cdr3_nt
TRBD1 TRBJ2-3 - TRBV12-3/TRBV12-4 CASSSGTGIWTQYF TGTGCCAGCAGTTCCGGGACAGGGATTTGGACGCAGTATTTT
TRBD2 TRBJ2-1 - TRBV5-1 CASSSSGGMYEQFF TGCGCCAGCAGCTCTAGCGGGGGGATGTATGAGCAGTTCTTC
TRBD1 TRBJ1-1 many TRBV5-6 CASSFPSWTGEAFF TGTGCCAGCAGCTTCCCCTCTTGGACAGGGGAAGCTTTCTTT
TRBD1 TRBJ2-7 - TRBV27 CASSRQGQLSSYEQYF TGTGCCAGCAGTAGACAGGGACAACTTAGCTCCTACGAGCAGTACTTC
TRBD2 TRBJ2-5 - TRBV3-1 CASSGASGEETQYF TGTGCCAGCAGCGGGGCTAGCGGGGAGGAGACCCAGTACTTC
- TRBJ2-5 - TRBV13 CASSLGRVQTQYF TGTGCCAGCAGCTTGGGCAGGGTGCAGACCCAGTACTTC
- TRBJ2-3 few TRBV7-2 CASSLGTPSTDTQYF TGTGCCAGCAGCTTAGGGACACCTAGCACAGATACGCAGTATTTT
- TRBJ2-5 few TRBV7-8 CASSGSLGEETQYF TGTGCCAGCAGCGGATCCTTAGGGGAAGAGACCCAGTACTTC
- TRBJ2-2 - TRBV7-6 CASSSKPSAGELFF TGTGCCAGCAGCTCCAAACCCTCAGCCGGGGAGCTGTTTTTT
- TRBJ2-6 many TRBV12-3/TRBV12-4 CASSPRASAGANVLTF TGTGCCAGCAGTCCACGGGCTAGCGCCGGGGCCAACGTCCTGACTTTC
TRBD1 TRBJ2-7 - TRBV7-9 CASSMMTGINEQYF TGTGCCAGCAGCATGATGACAGGGATAAACGAGCAGTACTTC
- TRBJ2-6 many TRBV7-9 CASSSKDSTGANVLTF TGTGCCAGCAGCTCCAAGGACAGTACAGGGGCCAACGTCCTGACTTTC
- TRBJ1-4 many TRBV29-1 CSVAGIGEKLFF TGCAGCGTTGCAGGGATAGGGGAAAAACTGTTTTTT
- TRBJ2-1 - TRBV11-1 CASSISLGPASSYNEQFF TGTGCCAGCAGCATTTCCCTCGGGCCGGCTAGCTCCTACAATGAGCAGTTCTTC
- TRBJ2-7 - TRBV2 CASSEGNTYSYEQYF TGTGCCAGCAGTGAAGGAAATACTTACTCCTACGAGCAGTACTTC
- TRBJ1-1 - TRBV12-3/TRBV12-4 CASSFLAQMNTEAFF TGTGCCAGCAGTTTTTTGGCACAGATGAACACTGAAGCTTTCTTT
- TRBJ2-2 many TRBV21-1 CASSTGSGGSVGELFF TGTGCCAGCAGCACCGGGAGCGGGGGGTCGGTCGGGGAGCTGTTTTTT
- TRBJ2-3 many TRBV7-2 CASSLGGADTQYF TGTGCCAGCAGCCTAGGGGGGGCAGATACGCAGTATTTT
- TRBJ2-2 - TRBV20-1 CSASREGVAGELFF TGCAGTGCGAGCAGGGAAGGGGTCGCCGGGGAGCTGTTTTTT
TRBD2 TRBJ2-2 - TRBV20-1 CSALVGTSIGELFF TGCAGTGCTTTAGTGGGGACTAGCATCGGGGAGCTGTTTTTT
- TRBJ2-3 - TRBV12-3/TRBV12-4 CASSPANLGADTQYF TGTGCCAGCAGCCCCGCCAACCTTGGCGCAGATACGCAGTATTTT
- TRBJ2-1 few TRBV7-2 CASSFRAPPYNEQFF TGTGCCAGCAGCTTTAGAGCCCCCCCTTACAATGAGCAGTTCTTC
- TRBJ2-2 - TRBV10-1 CASRRGGSDTGELFF TGCGCCAGCAGGAGAGGGGGATCGGACACCGGGGAGCTGTTTTTT
- TRBJ1-4 few TRBV6-2/TRBV6-3 CASRRGRIEKLFF TGTGCCAGCAGACGGGGGCGAATTGAAAAACTGTTTTTT
- TRBJ1-5 many TRBV6-1 CASSQGPGHQPQHF TGTGCCAGCAGTCAAGGCCCCGGTCATCAGCCCCAGCATTTT
TRBD1 TRBJ2-7 few TRBV30 CAWRDTGALRSPYEQYF TGTGCCTGGAGGGATACAGGGGCCCTACGCTCGCCCTACGAGCAGTACTTC
- TRBJ1-6 - TRBV20-1 CSAKWNPSSPLHF TGCAGTGCTAAGTGGAACCCGTCTTCACCCCTCCACTTT
- TRBJ1-1 few TRBV20-1 CSAIPRVEAFF TGCAGTGCTATACCCAGGGTTGAAGCTTTCTTT
- TRBJ2-7 many TRBV27 CASIQGSEQYF TGTGCCAGCATTCAGGGATCCGAGCAGTACTTC
TRBD2 TRBJ2-3 - TRBV5-1 CASSVTSGVTDTQYF TGCGCCAGCAGCGTGACTAGCGGGGTCACAGATACGCAGTATTTT
TRBD1 TRBJ1-1 many TRBV28 CASSFGTDLTEAFF TGTGCCAGCAGTTTCGGGACAGACCTCACTGAAGCTTTCTTT
- TRBJ1-1 - TRBV15 CATSSNVGGTEAFF TGTGCCACCAGCAGTAACGTGGGAGGAACTGAAGCTTTCTTT
- TRBJ2-5 - TRBV6-1 CASSRPGASETQYF TGTGCCAGCAGTCGCCCAGGAGCGTCGGAGACCCAGTACTTC
TRBD2 TRBJ2-3 - TRBV3-1 CTSSLGVEPGLAARDTQYF TGTACCAGCAGTTTGGGAGTTGAGCCGGGACTAGCGGCGCGAGATACGCAGTATTTT
TRBD2 TRBJ2-2 - TRBV7-2 CASSLAPAGGVRELFF TGTGCCAGCAGCTTAGCTCCAGCGGGGGGCGTACGGGAGCTGTTTTTT
TRBD1 TRBJ2-3 - TRBV20-1 CSAPEAGTGGFDTDTQYF TGCAGTGCCCCCGAGGCGGGGACAGGGGGTTTCGATACAGATACGCAGTATTTT
- TRBJ2-1 - TRBV3-1 CASMLAGSYNEQFF TGTGCCAGCATGTTGGCGGGATCCTACAATGAGCAGTTCTTC
- TRBJ2-1 many TRBV20-1 CSADGLAEQFF TGCAGTGCTGATGGCTTAGCGGAGCAGTTCTTC
TRBD1 TRBJ2-3 many TRBV5-4 CASSGGTGSPIRTDTQYF TGTGCCAGCAGCGGAGGGACAGGGAGCCCCATCCGCACAGATACGCAGTATTTT
TRBD2 TRBJ2-5 - TRBV29-1 CSVEGWRVLVASGGARYQETQYF TGCAGCGTTGAAGGCTGGCGGGTATTGGTGGCTAGCGGGGGGGCCAGGTACCAAGAGACCCAGTACTTC
TRBD2 TRBJ2-3 many TRBV5-1 CASSGSGGWGTDTQYF TGCGCCAGCAGCGGAAGCGGGGGCTGGGGCACAGATACGCAGTATTTT
- TRBJ2-5 - TRBV24-1 CVRLSEQETQYF TGTGTCCGACTTAGCGAACAAGAGACCCAGTACTTC
TRBD2 TRBJ2-7 few TRBV6-1 CASTSGRLYEQYF TGTGCCAGCACTAGCGGACGGCTCTACGAGCAGTACTTC
- TRBJ1-1 many TRBV7-9 CASRPMDLPEGAFF TGTGCCAGCAGACCTATGGACCTCCCAGAGGGAGCTTTCTTT